The 27 T cell receptor beta chains given below trace back to one sample, sequenced in a study of regulatory T cells in long-lasting Graves disease. Through Arm-PCR of CDR3 regions and iRepertoire HTBI primers, TCR beta libraries were built. TCRdb re-derived calls from the multiplex PCR reads in MiXCR, one entry per CDR3 protein. Among over 450,000 distinct CDR3 sequences listed, around 13% were seen once. Stated time point: newly diagnosed GD, antithyroid drugs for less than 3 months. TCR sequences were obtained from RNA taken from PBMCs. In addition, the sample was reused for a study of T cells in Graves' hyperthyroidism and ophthalmopathy.

The sequencing used peripheral blood mononuclear cells (PBMCs), collected at new diagnosis, from a patient treated with antithyroid drugs. The receptors were sampled from a woman in her 30s with Graves disease.

The chain recombines TRBV20-1 with TRBJ1-5; D is perhaps TRBD1 (6 bases). Germline assignment: CDR1 DFQATT and CDR2 SNEGSKA (reference sequence). The germline V and J ends were trimmed by 6 bases and 4 bases, with 28 bases remaining between them. The CDR3 consists of 18 residues. The DNA for the CDR3 is TGCAGTGCGGTTGGCGGGGGGCGAGCTGATGGTGGTAATCAGCCCCAGCATTTT. Encoded protein: CSAVGGGRADGGNQPQHF.

The J gene is TRBJ1-1, the V gene TRBV6-1, with TRBD1 as a possible D gene (5 bases). Germline V lookup: CDR1 MNHNS, CDR2 SASEGT. V was clipped by 7 bases and J by 0 bases, with 15 bases between them. The CDR3 is 15 residues long. In nucleotides, the CDR3 is TGTGCCAGCATGCTGACAGCTTCTATGAACACTGAAGCTTTCTTT. It encodes CASMLTASMNTEAFF.

V and J are TRBV4-3 and TRBJ2-2; D ambiguous. Trimming cost V 3 bases and J 6 bases, with 8 bases left between them. The CDR3 sequence is 13 residues long. CDR1 is LGHNA and CDR2 is YSLEER in the germline V gene. The chain's CDR3 is CASSHAGAGELFF. The CDR3 coding sequence is TGCGCCAGCAGCCATGCTGGGGCCGGGGAGCTGTTTTTT.

This clonotype was seen repeatedly, ten times or more. The chain uses TRBV2 and TRBJ2-5; 7 bases are shared with TRBD2. Germline-derived CDR1 and CDR2 are SNHLY and FYNNEI. V was clipped by 6 bases and J by 5 bases; unmatched bases: 12. The CDR3 has 15 amino acids. The chain's CDR3 is CASRGLAAGPETQYF. The DNA of the CDR3 is TGTGCCAGCAGGGGGCTAGCGGCAGGGCCGGAGACCCAGTACTTC.

This clonotype has ten or more counts. The chain links TRBV10-3 to TRBJ2-1; possibly TRBD1 or TRBD2 for D (7 bases each). CDR1 and CDR2 from the germline V gene are ENHRY and SYGVKD. Trimming took 11 bases from V and 1 from J, leaving 15 bases between them. The CDR3 length is 14 residues. This CDR3 reads CAAAGTDSYNEQFF. The CDR3, as DNA: TGTGCCGCAGCGGGGACAGATTCCTACAATGAGCAGTTCTTC.

This clonotype occurred many times. The chain is built from TRBV30 and TRBJ1-5, with unresolved D. Germline V gene lookup returns CDR1 GTSNPN and CDR2 SVGIG (reference sequence). CDR3 length: 12 residues. The V end lost 7 bases, the J end lost 3 bases, and 10 bases lay between the germline ends. CDR3 sequence (DNA): TGTGCCTCCCGCCAGAACAATCAGCCCCAGCATTTT. Its protein is CASRQNNQPQHF. Supplemented by reference TRBV30 and TRBJ1-5, the full variable domain reads SQTIHQWPATLVQPVGSPLSLECTVEGTSNPNLYWYRQAAGRGLQLLFYSVGIGQISSEVPQNLSASRPQDRQFILSSKKLLLSDSGFYLCASRQNNQPQHFGDGTRLSIL.

This chain links TRBV4-1 with TRBJ2-3; TRBD2 is a possible D gene (5 bases). The V gene's germline CDR1 is MGHRA and CDR2 YSYEKL. Trimming stripped 4 bases from V and 6 bases from J, with 14 bases between. CDR3 size: 14 residues. Here the CDR3 DNA reads TGCGCCAGCAGCCCGCGGGCCCGGGCCGATACGCAGTATTTT. Its translation: CASSPRARADTQYF.

This clonotype was recorded at least ten times. The genes are TRBV7-8 and TRBJ1-4; 8 positions match TRBD1. The germline V gene has CDR1 SGHVS and CDR2 FQNEAQ. The trim removed 5 bases at V and 9 bases at J, leaving 8 bases unmatched. The CDR3 runs 14 residues. CDR3 region: CASSPDRGGKKLFF. The DNA for the CDR3 is TGTGCCAGCAGCCCTGACAGGGGCGGAAAAAAACTGTTTTTT.

This clonotype was counted ten times or more. The CDR3 protein is CASSSSGREYF. As DNA, the CDR3 is TGTGCCAGCAGCAGTAGCGGGAGGGAATACTTC. The rearrangement uses TRBV5-4 and TRBJ2-7; 11 positions agree with TRBD2. Trimming cost V 4 bases and J 13 bases; bases outside gene matches: 4. The CDR3 covers 11 residues. The V gene's germline CDR1 is SGHNT and CDR2 YYREEE (reference sequence).

This chain's CDR3 is CASSLYNSGANVLTF. DNA for the CDR3: TGTGCCAGCAGCCTGTACAATTCTGGGGCCAACGTCCTGACTTTC. The genes are TRBV4-2 and TRBJ2-6; D unclear. This CDR3 comprises 15 residues. The germline V and J ends were trimmed by 4 bases and 1 base, with 8 bases remaining between them. Per the germline V gene, CDR1 is LGHNA and CDR2 is YNFKEQ.

The chain couples TRBV24-1 to TRBJ2-2, with D perhaps TRBD1 (6 bases). Trimming took 4 bases from V and 6 from J, leaving 11 bases between them. The CDR3 consists of 14 residues. Germline loops: CDR1 KGHDR, CDR2 SFDVKD. Here the CDR3 DNA reads TGTGCCACCAGTGACCACGGACAGCCCGGGGAGCTGTTTTTT. This codes for CATSDHGQPGELFF.

This clonotype was seen at least ten times. V gene TRBV2 combines with J gene TRBJ2-3; no clear D. Germline V gives CDR1 SNHLY, CDR2 FYNNEI. This CDR3 is 14 amino acids long. V was pared by 8 bases and J by 2 bases, with 14 bases between. The CDR3 here is CASFKDGVTDTQYF. The CDR3 DNA reads TGTGCCAGCTTTAAGGACGGAGTCACAGATACGCAGTATTTT.

The chain links TRBV9 to TRBJ1-1; the D is unclear. CDR3 size: 15 residues. Germline CDR1 is SGDLS and CDR2 is YYNGEE. V lost 0 bases and J 8 bases, leaving 17 bases between the germline ends. The CDR3 nucleotides are TGTGCCAGCAGCGTAGCTGGGTCTTCCCACTCCGAAGCTTTCTTT. It yields the protein CASSVAGSSHSEAFF. Based on the CDR3 plus reference TRBV9 and TRBJ1-1, the full variable domain is DSGVTQTPKHLITATGQRVTLRCSPRSGDLSVYWYQQSLDQGLQFLIQYYNGEERAKGNILERFSAQQFPDLHSELNLSSLELGDSALYFCASSVAGSSHSEAFFGQGTRLTVV.

This clonotype was seen many times. The chain combines TRBV2 with TRBJ2-7; D is possibly TRBD2 (6 bases). This CDR3 is 17 amino acids long. The V end lost 4 bases, the J end lost 0 bases, and 19 bases lay between the germline ends. From germline, CDR1 is SNHLY and CDR2 FYNNEI. The CDR3 region has the DNA TGTGCCAGCAGTGGAGGGCCACCGGGACTTTTCTCCTACGAGCAGTACTTC. Its protein is CASSGGPPGLFSYEQYF. Full variable domain (outside the CDR3, taken from reference TRBV2 and TRBJ2-7): EPEVTQTPSHQVTQMGQEVILRCVPISNHLYFYWYRQILGQKVEFLVSFYNNEISEKSEIFDDQFSVERPDGSNFTLKIRSTKLEDSAMYFCASSGGPPGLFSYEQYFGPGTRLTVT.

This clonotype was seen more than once but under ten times. A much larger clone differs from this one at a single base, so this may be a read error. This chain links TRBV6-1 with TRBJ2-1; the match to TRBD2 covers 10 bases. Germline V gene sequence: CDR1 MNHNS, CDR2 SASEGT. This CDR3 region has 16 residues. The J segment lost 1 base and the V segment lost 6 bases, leaving 6 bases of the junction unmatched. In nucleotides, the CDR3 is TGTGCCAGCAGGGACCCGGGACTAGCGTCCTACAATGAGCAGTTCTTC. Amino acid sequence: CASRDPGLASYNEQFF.

In its sample, this clonotype was seen many times. J is TRBJ2-1 and V is TRBV7-9; TRBD2 agrees at 12 bases. Trimming cost V 0 bases and J 10 bases; bases outside gene matches: 7. CDR1 and CDR2 (germline): SEHNR, FQNEAQ (reference sequence). The CDR3 has 16 amino acids. The CDR3 coding sequence is TGTGCCAGCAGCTTAGCGCCTAGCGGGAGGGGAAAAGAGCAGTTCTTC. Amino acids: CASSLAPSGRGKEQFF.

This chain uses TRBV4-3 with TRBJ1-5; 7 bases fit TRBD1. Per germline, CDR1 LGHNA and CDR2 YSLEER. The CDR3 is made up of 15 amino acids. The V segment lost 4 bases and the J segment 7 bases; nucleotides outside the gene matches: 10. The DNA for the CDR3 is TGCGCCAGCAGCCTAGACAGGGACTATCGGCAGCCCCAGCATTTT. It yields the protein CASSLDRDYRQPQHF.

The table lists this clonotype with many counts. The rearrangement links TRBV20-1 to TRBJ2-1; possible D gene TRBD2, 6 bases. CDR1 is DFQATT, CDR2 SNEGSKA, per germline (reference sequence). V lost 6 bases, J lost 10 bases, and 22 bases lay in between. The CDR3 runs to 14 residues. The CDR3 loop reads CSAKEGGPPHEQFF. The CDR3 DNA reads TGCAGTGCGAAAGAGGGAGGCCCCCCCCACGAGCAGTTCTTC.

V usage is TRBV20-1 and J usage is TRBJ1-4, with D hard to call. CDR1 is DFQATT, CDR2 SNEGSKA, per germline (reference sequence). The CDR3 loop spans 12 amino acids. With 5 bases removed from V and 5 bases from J, the gap between germline ends came to 9 bases. Here the CDR3 reads CSARGSNEKLFF. The CDR3 coding sequence is TGCAGTGCTCGAGGGAGCAATGAAAAACTGTTTTTT.

This clonotype showed up many times. CDR3 residues: CAISTRTGLSYGYTF. As DNA, the CDR3 is TGTGCCATCTCGACCCGGACAGGGTTGAGCTATGGCTACACCTTC. The chain carries TRBV6-2 or TRBV6-3 and TRBJ1-2, with 8 bases lining up with TRBD1. CDR1 MNHEY and CDR2 SVGEGT come from the germline V gene. Trimming cost V 10 bases and J 4 bases; bases outside gene matches: 14. This CDR3 region has 15 residues.

This clonotype showed up just a few times. The rearrangement links TRBV15 to TRBJ2-3; D assignment may be TRBD1 or TRBD2 (5 bases each). Between the trimmed V and J ends, which lost 3 bases and 4 bases, there was a span of 17 bases. CDR3 length equals 16 residues. Germline V gene lookup returns CDR1 LNHNV and CDR2 YYDKDF (reference sequence). The CDR3 DNA reads as TGTGCCACCAGCAGGGGGGTCCTTCTGGGTCCAGATACGCAGTATTTT. It is translated as CATSRGVLLGPDTQYF.

This clonotype was picked up many times. This chain joins TRBV7-9 and TRBJ1-6, with D maybe TRBD1 (6 bases). The CDR3 has 16 amino acids. V gave up 1 base and J gave up 9 bases, with 16 bases separating them. Per the germline V gene, CDR1 is SEHNR and CDR2 is FQNEAQ (reference sequence). As DNA, the CDR3 is TGTGCCAGCAGCTTAGGGCAGGCAGGGGCTGCTTCACCCCTCCACTTT. This translates into CASSLGQAGAASPLHF.

This clonotype was detected many times. The CDR3 reads CASSYPYEGTAQPQHF. The DNA for the CDR3 is TGTGCCAGCAGTTACCCGTATGAGGGTACGGCTCAGCCCCAGCATTTT. The chain carries TRBV6-8 and TRBJ1-5; D not resolved. Germline CDR1 and CDR2: MNHGY and SAAAGT. The CDR3 consists of 16 residues. Trimming removed 2 bases at V and 6 bases at J, with 17 bases between.

This clonotype was counted at least ten times. The chain combines TRBV18 with TRBJ1-6; D gene ambiguous. The CDR3 has 15 amino acids. V was cut by 3 bases and J by 8 bases, with 14 bases left in between. Germline V gene lookup returns CDR1 KGHSH and CDR2 LQKENI. CDR3 sequence: CASSPTRSGDSPLHF. For the CDR3, the DNA is TGTGCCAGCTCACCTACCAGGTCTGGTGATTCACCCCTCCACTTT.

This clonotype was seen repeatedly, ten times or more. J is TRBJ1-6 and V is TRBV28, with D tentatively TRBD1 (6 bases). The CDR3 length is 16 residues. Germline V gives CDR1 MDHEN, CDR2 SYDVKM. Trimming pared 3 bases from V and 11 bases from J, leaving 20 bases between. The chain's CDR3 is CASSFNGGHWETPLHF. The CDR3 region has the DNA TGTGCCAGCAGTTTCAACGGGGGCCATTGGGAGACACCCCTCCACTTT. The full variable domain, in which reference TRBV28 and TRBJ1-6 provide the parts outside the CDR3, is DVKVTQSSRYLVKRTGEKVFLECVQDMDHENMFWYRQDPGLGLRLIYFSYDVKMKEKGDIPEGYSVSREKKERFSLILESASTNQTSMYLCASSFNGGHWETPLHFGNGTRLTVT.

This chain links TRBV24-1 with TRBJ1-5; weak D call: TRBD1 (5 bases). CDR3 size: 14 residues. Per germline, CDR1 KGHDR and CDR2 SFDVKD. V was trimmed by 5 bases and J by 2 bases, leaving 9 bases between them. CDR3 residues: CATSAGWGNQPQHF. The CDR3 bases are TGTGCCACCAGTGCAGGGTGGGGCAATCAGCCCCAGCATTTT.

This clonotype showed up many times. The J gene is TRBJ1-1, the V gene TRBV28; D is unclear. The germline V gene encodes CDR1 MDHEN and CDR2 SYDVKM. Trimming took 5 bases from V and 1 from J, leaving 8 bases between them. The length of the CDR3 is 13 residues. CDR3 loop: CASSPDPNTEAFF. CDR3 coding DNA: TGTGCCAGCAGTCCGGACCCGAACACTGAAGCTTTCTTT.